The present TCR beta chain was sequenced within a study of blood T cells in healthy people across ages. PCR was performed a second time for about 7 to 12 cycles using a sample-barcoded 5' primer and a J-beta primer mix. A single record per CDR3 protein comes from TCRdb applying MiXCR to the 5' RACE reads. The sample records approximately 960,000 distinct CDR3 sequences, about 29% being singletons. The CDR3 is 12 residues long. V was cut by 3 bases and J by 5 bases, with 7 bases left in between. Germline V gene lookup returns CDR1 SGHDN and CDR2 FVKESK. The table lists this clonotype with many counts. These records were also assigned to another study, of T cells of mothers and their children. That study adds: A few healthy Caucasian mothers, along with their six children, were the donors.

The rearrangement uses TRBV14 and TRBJ2-5; D not resolved. The origin of this receptor is a middle-aged woman in good health. Sequenced input: blood. Here the CDR3 reads CASSQSAETQYF. Written as DNA, the CDR3 is TGTGCCAGCAGCCAGTCTGCTGAGACCCAGTACTTC.